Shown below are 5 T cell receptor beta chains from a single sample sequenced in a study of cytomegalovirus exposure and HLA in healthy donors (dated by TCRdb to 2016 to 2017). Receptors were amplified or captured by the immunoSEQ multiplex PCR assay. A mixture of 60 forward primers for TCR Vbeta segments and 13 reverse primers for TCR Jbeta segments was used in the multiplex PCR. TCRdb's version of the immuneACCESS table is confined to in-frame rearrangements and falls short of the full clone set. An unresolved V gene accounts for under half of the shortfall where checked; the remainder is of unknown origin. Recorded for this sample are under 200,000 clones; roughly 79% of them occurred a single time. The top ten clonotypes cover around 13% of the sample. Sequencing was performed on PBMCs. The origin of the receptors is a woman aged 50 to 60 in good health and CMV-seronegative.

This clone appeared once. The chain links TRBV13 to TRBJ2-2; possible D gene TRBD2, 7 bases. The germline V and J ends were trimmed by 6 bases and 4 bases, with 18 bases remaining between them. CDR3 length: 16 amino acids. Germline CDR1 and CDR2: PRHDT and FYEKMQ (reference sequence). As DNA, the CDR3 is TGTGCCAGCAGTCCCATGGGGGGGGCGAGCACCGGGGAGCTGTTTTTT. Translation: CASSPMGGASTGELFF.

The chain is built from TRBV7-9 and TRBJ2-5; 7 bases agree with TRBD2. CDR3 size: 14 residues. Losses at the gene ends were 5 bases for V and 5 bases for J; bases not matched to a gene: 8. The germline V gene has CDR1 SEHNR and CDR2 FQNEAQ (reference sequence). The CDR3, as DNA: TGTGCCAGCAGCACCCATGACGGGGGGGAGACCCAGTACTTC. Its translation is CASSTHDGGETQYF.

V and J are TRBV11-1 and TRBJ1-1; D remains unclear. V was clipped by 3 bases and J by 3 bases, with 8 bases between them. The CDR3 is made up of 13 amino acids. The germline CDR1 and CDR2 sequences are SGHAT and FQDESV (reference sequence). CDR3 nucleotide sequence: TGTGCCAGCAGCTTGGCGAGGGACACTGAAGCTTTCTTT. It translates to CASSLARDTEAFF.

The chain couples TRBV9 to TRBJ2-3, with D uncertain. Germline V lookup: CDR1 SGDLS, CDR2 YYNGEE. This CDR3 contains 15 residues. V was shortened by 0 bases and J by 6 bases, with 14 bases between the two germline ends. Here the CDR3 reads CASSVGVLLGDTQYF. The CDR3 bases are TGTGCCAGCAGCGTAGGCGTGCTGCTCGGGGATACGCAGTATTTT. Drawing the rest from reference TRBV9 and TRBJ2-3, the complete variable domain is DSGVTQTPKHLITATGQRVTLRCSPRSGDLSVYWYQQSLDQGLQFLIQYYNGEERAKGNILERFSAQQFPDLHSELNLSSLELGDSALYFCASSVGVLLGDTQYFGPGTRLTVL.

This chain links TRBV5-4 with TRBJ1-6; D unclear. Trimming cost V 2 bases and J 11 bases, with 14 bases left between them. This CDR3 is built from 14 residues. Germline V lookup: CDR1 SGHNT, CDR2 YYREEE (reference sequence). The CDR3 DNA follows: TGTGCCAGCAGCTTTATGGGAGTTGATCCACCCCTCCACTTT. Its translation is CASSFMGVDPPLHF. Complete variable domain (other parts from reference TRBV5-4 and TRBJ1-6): ETGVTQSPTHLIKTRGQQVTLRCSSQSGHNTVSWYQQALGQGPQFIFQYYREEENGRGNFPPRFSGLQFPNYSSELNVNALELDDSALYLCASSFMGVDPPLHFGNGTRLTVT.